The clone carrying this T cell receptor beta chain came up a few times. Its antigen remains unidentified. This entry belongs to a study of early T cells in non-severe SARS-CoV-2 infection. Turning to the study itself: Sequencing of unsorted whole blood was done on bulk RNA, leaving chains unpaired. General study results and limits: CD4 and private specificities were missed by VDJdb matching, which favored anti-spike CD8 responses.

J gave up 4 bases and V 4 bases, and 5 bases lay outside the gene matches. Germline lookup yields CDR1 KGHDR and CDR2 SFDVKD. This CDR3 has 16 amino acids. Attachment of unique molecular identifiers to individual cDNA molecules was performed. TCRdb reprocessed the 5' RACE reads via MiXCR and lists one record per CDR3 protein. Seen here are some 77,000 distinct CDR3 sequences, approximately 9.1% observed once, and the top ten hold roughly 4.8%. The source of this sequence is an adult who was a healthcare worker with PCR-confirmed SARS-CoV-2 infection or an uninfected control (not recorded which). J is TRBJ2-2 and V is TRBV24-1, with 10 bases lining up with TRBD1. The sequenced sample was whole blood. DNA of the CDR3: TGTGCCACCAGTGACTCAGGGACAGGGGTCACCGGGGAGCTGTTTTTT. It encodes CATSDSGTGVTGELFF.